This TCR beta chain derives from a study of shared clonotypes between healthy human individuals. Genomic DNA of every subset was divided equally among multiple immunoSEQ plates. How the authors handled the data: Junction-only sequences produced by ImmunoSEQ had no quality scores, so filtering differed. Method: immunoSEQ multiplex PCR; TCRdb's copy keeps in-frame clones and lacks some. The D gene and trimming were derived from the DNA, and the V and J assignments and clone size from that table. The sample has about 230,000 clones; over 50% are singletons. Notes on this clone: Its matching antigen is unknown.

Study conclusions and caveats: Clonotypes shared by all four sorted-subset donors had higher generation probabilities than non-shared clonotypes. Clonotype sharing across a few donors was observed for 4% to 5.5% of naive CD4 clonotypes.

The germline V gene has CDR1 MDHEN and CDR2 SYDVKM. V shed 5 bases, J shed 9 bases, and the junction held 12 bases outside the gene matches. The CDR3 runs 17 residues. The gene calls are TRBV28 and TRBJ2-1, with 14 bases lining up with TRBD2. The origin of this receptor is a young man in good health. The sample was memory CD4+ T cells sorted from blood. Subset specified: CD45RA-negative fraction. CDR3 amino acids: CASSPGLAGELGGEQFF. CDR3 DNA sequence: TGTGCCAGCAGTCCGGGACTAGCGGGAGAACTTGGGGGTGAGCAGTTCTTC.